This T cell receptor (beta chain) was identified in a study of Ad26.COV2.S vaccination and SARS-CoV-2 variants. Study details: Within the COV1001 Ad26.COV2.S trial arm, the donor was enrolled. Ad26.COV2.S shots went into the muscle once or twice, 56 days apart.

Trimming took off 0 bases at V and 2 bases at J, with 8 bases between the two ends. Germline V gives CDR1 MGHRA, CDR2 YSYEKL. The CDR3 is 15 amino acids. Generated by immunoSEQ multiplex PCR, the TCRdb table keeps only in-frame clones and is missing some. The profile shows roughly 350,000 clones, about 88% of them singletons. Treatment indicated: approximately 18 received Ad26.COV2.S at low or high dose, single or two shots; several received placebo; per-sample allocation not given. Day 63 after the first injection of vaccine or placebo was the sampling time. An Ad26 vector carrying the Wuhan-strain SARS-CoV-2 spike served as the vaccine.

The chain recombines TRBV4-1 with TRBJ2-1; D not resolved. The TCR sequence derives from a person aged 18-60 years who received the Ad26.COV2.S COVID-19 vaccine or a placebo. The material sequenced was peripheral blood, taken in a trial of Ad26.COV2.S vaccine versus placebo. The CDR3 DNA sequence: TGCGCCAGCAGCCAAGATAAGCACACCTACAATGAGCAGTTCTTC. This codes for CASSQDKHTYNEQFF.